The 18 T cell receptor beta chains reported below all come from one sample, sequenced in a study of blood T cell repertoires in COVID-19. Assay: immunoSEQ multiplex PCR; the TCRdb copy retains only in-frame clones and omits some. The data hold more than 95,000 clones, with around 86% observed a single time. Specimen: peripheral blood. These receptors came from a man at least 80 years old with acute or convalescent COVID-19.

The genes are TRBV5-4 and TRBJ2-1; weak D call: TRBD2 (6 bases). Germline V gene data show CDR1 as SGHNT and CDR2 as YYREEE (reference sequence). V dropped 4 bases and J dropped 7 bases, with 24 bases sitting between them. CDR3 length equals 17 residues. DNA of the CDR3: TGTGCCAGCAGCCGCCCCCAAGGGACTCTAGAAGGAAATGAGCAGTTCTTC. Amino acids: CASSRPQGTLEGNEQFF.

This clone has only a few counts. The chain combines TRBV21-1 with TRBJ1-2; TRBD1, as called in the table, went unchecked against the DNA. TRBV21-1 is shown as a pseudogene. The CDR3 has 18 amino acids. CDR3 sequence (DNA): TGTGCCAGCAGCAATTTGGGACACCCACTTGATCCCAACTATGGCTACACCTTC. Translating gives CASSNLGHPLDPNYGYTF.

V usage is TRBV7-9 and J usage is TRBJ1-2, with D possibly matching TRBD1 (5 bases). The V and J ends lost 1 base and 2 bases respectively, with 11 bases between them. This CDR3 is built from 15 residues. Germline V gene lookup returns CDR1 SEHNR and CDR2 FQNEAQ (reference sequence). The CDR3 DNA reads TGTGCCAGCAGCTTAGTAGGGGATCTCAACTATGGCTACACCTTC. This gives the protein CASSLVGDLNYGYTF.

This chain uses TRBV18 with TRBJ1-3; D ambiguous. Per germline, CDR1 KGHSH and CDR2 LQKENI. V was clipped by 0 bases and J by 0 bases, with 9 bases between them. The CDR3 sequence is 16 residues long. CDR3 nucleotides: TGTGCCAGCTCACCACCGAGCGGCATCTCTGGAAACACCATATATTTT. The encoded protein is CASSPPSGISGNTIYF. The full variable domain, with the rest looked up from reference TRBV18 and TRBJ1-3, is NAGVMQNPRHLVRRRGQEARLRCSPMKGHSHVYWYRQLPEEGLKFMVYLQKENIIDESGMPKERFSAEFPKEGPSILRIQQVVRGDSAAYFCASSPPSGISGNTIYFGEGSWLTVV.

In regard to this clone: Compared with germline, one end of the junction differs, possibly owing to a read error. The V gene is TRBV2, the J gene TRBJ1-5; 7 bases agree with TRBD1. The CDR3 contains 16 residues. Germline V gene data show CDR1 as SNHLY and CDR2 as FYNNEI. The DNA for the CDR3 is TGTGCCAGCAGGGAAGGTGAGACAGGGCCCAATCAGCCCCAGCATTTT. Its protein product is CASREGETGPNQPQHF.

This clone was observed at least ten times. The V call is TRBV20-1, the J call TRBJ2-1; D is perhaps TRBD2 (5 bases). Germline CDR1 DFQATT, CDR2 SNEGSKA (reference sequence). This CDR3 has 13 residues. V shed 3 bases and J shed 9 bases, with 15 bases lying between them. CDR3 DNA sequence: TGCAGTGCTAGTATCCCCGGGGTCGGTGAGCAGTTCTTC. It encodes CSASIPGVGEQFF.

This sequence joins TRBV29-1 and TRBJ2-7; 7 bases line up with TRBD1. V trimming: 4 bases; J trimming: 2 bases; junction bases outside the gene matches: 5. The V gene's germline CDR1 is SQVTM and CDR2 ANQGSEA. The CDR3 is 13 residues long. The CDR3 reads CSVGNRGTYEQYF. For the CDR3, the DNA is TGCAGCGTTGGTAACAGGGGCACCTACGAGCAGTACTTC.

The chain links TRBV7-8 to TRBJ1-1; a weak D match, TRBD1 (6 bases). Germline V gene sequence: CDR1 SGHVS, CDR2 FQNEAQ. Trimming removed 1 base at V and 4 bases at J, with 13 bases between. The CDR3 extends over 15 amino acids. CDR3 coding DNA: TGTGCCAGCAGCTTAGTGGCAGGGGCGGGCACTGAAGCTTTCTTT. This translates into CASSLVAGAGTEAFF. The full variable domain, completed using reference TRBV7-8 and TRBJ1-1, is GAGVSQSPRYKVAKRGQDVALRCDPISGHVSLFWYQQALGQGPEFLTYFQNEAQLDKSGLPSDRFFAERPEGSVSTLKIQRTQQEDSAVYLCASSLVAGAGTEAFFGQGTRLTVV.

The chain recombines TRBV5-6 with TRBJ1-3, with D possibly matching TRBD1 (6 bases). V was shortened by 2 bases and J by 10 bases, with 16 bases between the two germline ends. The CDR3 contains 14 residues. CDR1 is SGHDT and CDR2 is YYEEEE in the germline V gene. DNA of the CDR3: TGTGCCAGCAGCTTTTATCTGACAGGCGGGACCATATATTTT. Protein sequence: CASSFYLTGGTIYF.

This rearrangement joins TRBV20-1 to TRBJ2-7; weak D call: TRBD1 (6 bases). The CDR3 extends over 15 amino acids. The V gene's germline CDR1 is DFQATT and CDR2 SNEGSKA (reference sequence). Between the trimmed V and J ends, which lost 3 bases and 1 base, there was a span of 16 bases. The DNA of the CDR3 is TGCAGTGCTAGTCCGGCGCAGGGGAATTCCTACGAGCAGTACTTC. This translates into CSASPAQGNSYEQYF.

The V call is TRBV29-1, the J call TRBJ2-3; 10 nucleotides line up with TRBD1. Germline lookup yields CDR1 SQVTM and CDR2 ANQGSEA. Losses at the gene ends were 6 bases for V and 6 bases for J; bases not matched to a gene: 9. The CDR3 spans 14 residues. CDR3 protein: CSVEVPGQGDTQYF. The CDR3 nucleotides are TGCAGCGTCGAGGTTCCGGGACAGGGGGATACGCAGTATTTT.

The genes are TRBV27 and TRBJ1-5; D unresolved. The germline gives CDR1 MNHEY, CDR2 SMNVEV (reference sequence). The V gene lost 7 bases and the J gene lost 3 bases, with 10 bases spanning the gap. This CDR3 has 13 residues. The CDR3 protein is CASTSGHNQPQHF. The CDR3 DNA reads TGTGCCAGCACGTCCGGTCACAATCAGCCCCAGCATTTT.

The V and J genes are TRBV27 and TRBJ2-1, with 9 bases lining up with TRBD1. V dropped 8 bases and J dropped 5; count of bases not matched to a gene: 4. CDR1 MNHEY and CDR2 SMNVEV come from the germline V gene (reference sequence). The CDR3 covers 13 residues. The CDR3 loop reads CASRRDRDNEQFF. The CDR3 DNA sequence: TGTGCCAGCCGACGGGACAGGGACAATGAGCAGTTCTTC.

The genes are TRBV30 and TRBJ2-6, with D maybe TRBD1 (5 bases). V was clipped by 2 bases and J by 2 bases, with 13 bases between them. In germline, CDR1 is GTSNPN, CDR2 SVGIG (reference sequence). This CDR3 is 16 amino acids long. CDR3 residues: CAWSSQGRAGANVLTF. In DNA form, the CDR3 reads TGTGCCTGGAGTTCGCAGGGTAGGGCTGGGGCCAACGTCCTGACTTTC.

This clone was detected only once. The V call is TRBV7-9, the J call TRBJ2-5; 7 bases are a match to TRBD2. The germline V gene encodes CDR1 SEHNR and CDR2 FQNEAQ (reference sequence). This CDR3 contains 14 residues. Trimming at V came to 2 bases and at J to 5 bases, leaving 5 bases not matched to a gene. The CDR3 DNA is TGTGCCAGCAGCTTATTCGTGGGGGGGGAGACCCAGTACTTC. This sequence encodes CASSLFVGGETQYF.

This sequence joins TRBV7-2 and TRBJ1-6; 12 nucleotides agree with TRBD1. Germline V lookup: CDR1 SGHTA, CDR2 FQGNSA. The V and J ends lost 5 bases and 6 bases, in that order; junction bases with no gene match: 5. The CDR3 covers 16 residues. CDR3 protein: CASSPGQGASNSPLHF. The CDR3 coding sequence is TGTGCCAGCAGCCCGGGACAGGGGGCAAGTAATTCACCCCTCCACTTT.

The chain combines TRBV7-2 with TRBJ2-3; 7 positions agree with TRBD1. CDR1 and CDR2 from the germline V gene are SGHTA and FQGNSA. The J segment lost 6 bases and the V segment lost 5 bases, leaving 5 bases of the junction unmatched. The CDR3 spans 13 residues. In nucleotides, the CDR3 is TGTGCCAGCAGCCCGAACAGGGGCGATACGCAGTATTTT. Its protein product is CASSPNRGDTQYF.

This rearrangement joins TRBV2 to TRBJ1-2; D ambiguous. Looked up from germline, CDR1 is SNHLY and CDR2 is FYNNEI. V shed 8 bases and J shed 0 bases, with 7 bases lying between them. There are 12 residues in the CDR3. CDR3: CASGQTNYGYTF. The CDR3 nucleotides read TGTGCCAGCGGCCAGACTAACTATGGCTACACCTTC.